The rows below give T cell receptor beta chains drawn from one sample of a study of blood T cell repertoires in COVID-19. The method was immunoSEQ multiplex PCR; TCRdb's version includes in-frame clones alone and lacks a portion of them. The sample consists of almost 300,000 clones, under 90% of them appearing once. Source material: peripheral blood. All receptors come from a woman aged 25 to 39 with COVID-19, enrolled during active disease. The CDR3 runs from the conserved cysteine through the conserved F or W. Fields, in order: J gene, D gene, clone size, CDR3 length, V gene, CDR3 DNA, CDR3 protein. D genes are given only for firm matches. Clone size is given for some rows only: seen once, a few or many times, or a class if the clone is expanded.

>TRBJ1-2|TRBD1|.|12|TRBV30
TGTGCCTGGAGTTTGCCGACAGGGGCGGACACCTTC
CAWSLPTGADTF
>TRBJ1-1|TRBD1|.|14|TRBV10-1
TGCGCCAGCAGCGCAGGGGGCGCGGGGACTGAAGCTTTCTTT
CASSAGGAGTEAFF
>TRBJ1-6|TRBD1|.|16|TRBV27
TGTGCCAGCACCCGGACAGGACTCTCCTATAATTCACCCCTCCACTTT
CASTRTGLSYNSPLHF
>TRBJ1-5|TRBD1|.|18|TRBV23-1
TGCGCCAGCAGTCAAATCCCTAAGACAGGGGACTCTAATCAGCCCCAGCATTTT
CASSQIPKTGDSNQPQHF
>TRBJ2-3|.|.|11|TRBV19
TGTGCCAGACTGAGGGCAGATACGCAGTATTTT
CARLRADTQYF
>TRBJ1-2|.|.|16|TRBV5-6
TGTGCCAGCAGCCCCGCGGGCTCGCGGGCCTCCTATGGCTACACCTTC
CASSPAGSRASYGYTF
>TRBJ2-7|.|.|12|TRBV2
TGTGCCAGCAGTGGCAGGGCCTACGAGCAGTACTTC
CASSGRAYEQYF
>TRBJ2-5|.|.|17|TRBV2
TGTGCCAGCAGTGGTCGAGCGGGTAGAAAACGGGGAGAGACCCAGTACTTC
CASSGRAGRKRGETQYF
>TRBJ1-5|TRBD1|.|16|TRBV15
TGTGCCACCAGCAGAGTAAGGGGACAGAGAAATCAGCCCCAGCATTTT
CATSRVRGQRNQPQHF
>TRBJ2-1|.|.|16|TRBV7-9
TGTGCCAGCAGCTTAGGTGGGGGCGGATCCTACAATGAGCAGTTCTTC
CASSLGGGGSYNEQFF
>TRBJ1-2|.|.|13|TRBV28
TGTGCCAGCAGTCGATACACCAGCTATGGCTACACCTTC
CASSRYTSYGYTF
>TRBJ2-7|.|.|14|TRBV27
TGTGCCAGCAGTCTAGGGGGGGGGTACTACGAGCAGTACTTC
CASSLGGGYYEQYF
>TRBJ2-4|.|.|16|TRBV14
TGTGCCAGCAGCCAAGGCATGAGTCCACTCCAAAACATTCAGTACTTC
CASSQGMSPLQNIQYF
>TRBJ2-7|TRBD1|.|14|TRBV7-8
TGTGCCAGCAGCCTGCCGACAGGGTTCAACGAGCAGTACTTC
CASSLPTGFNEQYF
>TRBJ2-7|.|.|14|TRBV6-5
TGTGCCAGCAGGGATCGGGGATCCCTTTACGAGCAGTACTTC
CASRDRGSLYEQYF
>TRBJ2-2|.|.|14|TRBV6-6
TGTGCCAGCAGTTATAGCCAGAACACCGGGGAGCTGTTTTTT
CASSYSQNTGELFF
>TRBJ1-1|.|once|13|TRBV2
TGTGCCAGCAGTTTTGTGCGGAACACTGAAGCTTTCTTT
CASSFVRNTEAFF
>TRBJ1-2|.|.|15|TRBV7-8
TGTGCCAGCAGCTTAGAGGAGGGGCTCGACTATGGCTACACCTTC
CASSLEEGLDYGYTF
>TRBJ1-2|.|.|16|TRBV18
TGTGCCAGCTCCCCCCTAGAGGGCGGATCTATAGGTGGCTACACCTTC
CASSPLEGGSIGGYTF